The subject of this entry is one T cell receptor (beta chain). The data were obtained in a study of blood T cells in healthy people across ages. It was with a sample-barcoded 5' primer and a J-beta primer mix that a second PCR of about 6 to 12 cycles was run. The template-switch adaptor was a 5' adaptor with 12 random nucleotides. It tagged each cDNA molecule. TCRdb redid the calling of the 5' RACE reads with MiXCR, one entry per CDR3 protein. The sample has over 1,300,000 distinct CDR3 sequences; roughly 59% are singletons. Germline V CDR1 and CDR2: SEHNR, FQNEAQ (reference sequence). The length of the CDR3 is 14 residues. V shed 7 bases and J shed 4 bases, with 16 bases lying between them.

The chain combines TRBV7-9 with TRBJ1-2; D not resolved. The sequencing sample was made of blood. This TCR was recovered from a man younger than 30 in good health. In nucleotides, the CDR3 is TGTGCCAGCACCTCCGGAATCCGCTCCTATGGCTACACCTTC. Translated, it gives CASTSGIRSYGYTF.